The clone carrying this T cell receptor beta chain was seen once. Antigen specificity is unknown. Time point in this sample: week 23, last vaccination. In every dose of vaccine, 300 ug of mutant IDH1 20-mer peptide was given alongside topical imiquimod. Each of the donors came in with new WHO grade 3 or 4 astrocytomas that were IDH1-mutant and ATRX-lost. Generated by immunoSEQ multiplex PCR, the TCRdb table keeps only in-frame clones and is missing some. The profile shows 50,000 to 70,000 clones, roughly 81% of them singletons. This specimen belongs to a study of a mutant IDH1 vaccine in newly diagnosed glioma. As for the study in general: Sex among treated patients split about 60% male, about 40% female; mean age was about 40 years. Those enrolled had earlier been treated with radiotherapy, temozolomide, or both, mostly both.

The CDR3 is made up of 14 amino acids. V trimming: 6 bases; J trimming: 6 bases; junction bases outside the gene matches: 4. Germline V gene data show CDR1 as MNHEY and CDR2 as SVGAGI. This clonotype was sampled from a woman in her thirties or forties with glioma. Some clones in this sample may be carry-over from other donors' samples. The chain couples TRBV6-5 to TRBJ1-4, with 10 bases matching TRBD1. Specimen: PBMCs, collected from a glioma patient whose treatment included an IDH1 peptide vaccine. The DNA of the CDR3 is TGTGCCAGCAGACGGACAGGGGGTGATGAAAAACTGTTTTTT. This encodes CASRRTGGDEKLFF.